The clone carrying this TCR beta chain was counted only a few times. Its antigen remains unknown. CDR3 length: 15 residues. V lost 0 bases and J lost 4, with 12 bases in between. CDR1 is LNHDA, CDR2 SQIVND, per germline (reference sequence). Per sample, about 480 nanograms of biopsy DNA were TCRB immunosequenced. Produced via immunoSEQ multiplex PCR; TCRdb's table is partial and in-frame only. The sample yields some 60,000 clones, roughly 89% seen once. This entry is derived from a study of T cell repertoires in ileal Crohn's disease. Overall study findings and caveats: Every patient over 26.8% clonality showed endoscopic recurrence. High-frequency clones were more common in sorted CD8 than CD4 cells.

Time point given: neoterminal ileum biopsy at postoperative endoscopy, about 6 months after surgery. The chain has TRBV19 and TRBJ2-5; D is perhaps TRBD1 (5 bases). This sequence originates from an adult with Crohn's disease. The sequencing sample was made of ileal tissue. The CDR3 DNA reads TGTGCCAGTAGTATAGATCGTCGCCAGGGAGAGACCCAGTACTTC. Translation: CASSIDRRQGETQYF.